This T cell receptor beta chain was profiled in a study of Ad26.COV2.S vaccination and SARS-CoV-2 variants. Findings of the study overall: The authors reported substantial breadth in spike-specific CD8+ and CD4+ T cell responses after vaccination.

This CDR3 contains 11 residues. The V gene's germline CDR1 is SEHNR and CDR2 FQNEAQ (reference sequence). V was shortened by 3 bases and J by 5 bases, with 4 bases between the two germline ends. As concerns this clone: The target antigen is unknown.

Some clones are missing from TCRdb's copy, which holds only in-frame ones; the method was immunoSEQ multiplex PCR. The table includes approximately 400,000 clones, about 90% detected once. Here the sequenced sample was peripheral blood, taken after recovery from COVID-19. The sequence was collected from a human donor who had recovered from COVID-19. The chain links TRBV7-9 to TRBJ1-2; no reliable D call. CDR3 region: CASSFGYGYTF. The DNA for the CDR3 is TGTGCCAGCAGCTTCGGTTATGGCTACACCTTC.